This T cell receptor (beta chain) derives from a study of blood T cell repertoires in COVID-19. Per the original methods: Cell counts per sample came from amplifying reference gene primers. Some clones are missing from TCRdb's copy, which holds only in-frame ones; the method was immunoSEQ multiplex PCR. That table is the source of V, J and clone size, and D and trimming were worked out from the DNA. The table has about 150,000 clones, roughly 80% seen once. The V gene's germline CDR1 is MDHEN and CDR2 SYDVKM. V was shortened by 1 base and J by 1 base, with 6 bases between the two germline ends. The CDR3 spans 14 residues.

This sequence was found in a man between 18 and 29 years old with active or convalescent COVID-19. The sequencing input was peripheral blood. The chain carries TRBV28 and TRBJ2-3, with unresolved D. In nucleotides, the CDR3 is TGTGCCAGCAGTTTATATACAGGCACAGATACGCAGTATTTT. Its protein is CASSLYTGTDTQYF.